These 31 T cell receptor beta chains were all obtained from the same sample, sequenced in a study of shared clonotypes between healthy human individuals. Here immunoSEQ multiplex PCR was the method, and the copy in TCRdb shows in-frame clones only, minus some. The sample yields under 1,900,000 clones, 98% to 99% seen once. The sample taken for sequencing was naive CD4+ T cells sorted from blood. The subset is: CD45RA+ positively selected. The receptors originated from a young man in good health.

This chain uses TRBV6-6 with TRBJ1-5; D unresolved. The germline gives CDR1 MNHNY, CDR2 SVGAGI (reference sequence). Between the trimmed V and J ends, which lost 7 bases and 2 bases, there was a span of 12 bases. There are 14 residues in the CDR3. CDR3 in DNA: TGTGCCAGCAATCGGGGAGGCGGCAATCAGCCCCAGCATTTT. It is translated as CASNRGGGNQPQHF.

The chain carries TRBV25-1 and TRBJ2-3; D remains ambiguous. This CDR3 region has 12 residues. CDR1 and CDR2 (germline): MGHDK, SYGVNS. V was pared by 6 bases and J by 6 bases, with 10 bases between. The CDR3 loop reads CASRPVGDTQYF. The CDR3 DNA is TGTGCCAGCAGACCCGTGGGGGATACGCAGTATTTT.

The genes are TRBV5-1 and TRBJ2-7; 13 bases are a match to TRBD2. The ends lost 3 bases at V and 0 bases at J; junction bases unmatched: 6. This CDR3 region has 17 residues. The germline V gene encodes CDR1 SGHRS and CDR2 YFSETQ. The CDR3 is CASSYGLAGVISYEQYF. The CDR3 nucleotides read TGCGCCAGCAGCTACGGACTAGCGGGAGTGATCTCCTACGAGCAGTACTTC.

The rearrangement joins TRBV15 to TRBJ1-1; TRBD1 matches 7 bases. Germline lookup yields CDR1 LNHNV and CDR2 YYDKDF (reference sequence). The V and J ends lost 3 bases and 3 bases, in that order; junction bases with no gene match: 7. CDR3 length equals 15 residues. CDR3 nucleotides: TGTGCCACCAGCAGGAGACAGGGTTGGGACACTGAAGCTTTCTTT. This sequence encodes CATSRRQGWDTEAFF.

The V call is TRBV5-1, the J call TRBJ2-5; 7 bases are a match to TRBD2. This CDR3 is 16 amino acids long. In germline, CDR1 is SGHRS, CDR2 YFSETQ. J was trimmed by 4 bases and V by 0 bases; bases with no gene match: 9. The CDR3 nucleotides read TGCGCCAGCAGCTTGGCCGGGCGGCGGGGGATAGAGACCCAGTACTTC. The encoded protein is CASSLAGRRGIETQYF.

The J gene is TRBJ2-6, the V gene TRBV5-1, with D possibly being TRBD1 (7 bases). The V gene lost 2 bases and the J gene lost 0 bases, with 15 bases spanning the gap. The CDR3 totals 18 residues. Germline V gene sequence: CDR1 SGHRS, CDR2 YFSETQ. In DNA, the CDR3 is TGCGCCAGCAGCTTAAGACAGGGCGGGAACTCTGGGGCCAACGTCCTGACTTTC. Translation gives CASSLRQGGNSGANVLTF.

This sequence joins TRBV5-1 and TRBJ2-5, with TRBD2 matching 10 bases. Trimming at V came to 4 bases and at J to 5 bases, leaving 5 bases not matched to a gene. This CDR3 is 14 amino acids long. Germline V gene sequence: CDR1 SGHRS, CDR2 YFSETQ. The CDR3 bases are TGCGCCAGCAGCGGAGGACTAGCGGTCGAGACCCAGTACTTC. This gives the protein CASSGGLAVETQYF. Full variable domain (outside the CDR3, taken from reference TRBV5-1 and TRBJ2-5): KAGVTQTPRYLIKTRGQQVTLSCSPISGHRSVSWYQQTPGQGLQFLFEYFSETQRNKGNFPGRFSGRQFSNSRSEMNVSTLELGDSALYLCASSGGLAVETQYFGPGTRLLVL.

The chain joins TRBV5-1 to TRBJ2-1, with 8 positions matching TRBD2. The trim removed 4 bases at V and 4 bases at J, leaving 10 bases unmatched. CDR1 is SGHRS and CDR2 is YFSETQ in the germline V gene. This CDR3 has 16 residues. The CDR3 DNA reads as TGCGCCAGCAGCCCCCTCACTAGCGGTAAATACAATGAGCAGTTCTTC. Translating it yields CASSPLTSGKYNEQFF.

The chain is built from TRBV11-2 and TRBJ2-2; 13 positions match TRBD2. The CDR3 runs to 17 residues. The J segment lost 4 bases and the V segment lost 8 bases, leaving 10 bases of the junction unmatched. Germline CDR1 and CDR2: SGHAT and FQNNGV. CDR3 protein: CASYRGLAGSLTGELFF. Here the CDR3 DNA reads TGTGCCAGCTACCGGGGACTAGCGGGGTCGCTCACCGGGGAGCTGTTTTTT.

The chain couples TRBV5-5 to TRBJ2-7; TRBD2 aligns across 10 bases. This CDR3 spans 14 amino acids. The V gene end was trimmed by 4 bases and the J gene end by 3 bases; junction bases not matched to a gene: 4. From germline, CDR1 is SGHKS and CDR2 YYEKEE (reference sequence). The CDR3 protein is CASSGTSGNYEQYF. The CDR3 bases are TGTGCCAGCAGCGGCACTAGCGGGAACTACGAGCAGTACTTC.

Regarding this clone: This CDR3 is also generated by other DNA sequences in the sample. The J gene is TRBJ2-1, the V gene TRBV19, with D possibly matching TRBD1 (5 bases). CDR1 and CDR2 (germline): LNHDA, SQIVND (reference sequence). This CDR3 region has 13 residues. V lost 4 bases to trimming and J lost 4 bases, with 8 bases between them. The CDR3 spells CASSTTVYNEQFF. In DNA form, the CDR3 reads TGTGCCAGTAGTACGACAGTTTACAATGAGCAGTTCTTC.

The V gene is TRBV20-1, the J gene TRBJ2-7; no definite D call. V was cut by 2 bases and J by 6 bases, with 8 bases left in between. The CDR3 is made up of 11 amino acids. Germline CDR1 DFQATT, CDR2 SNEGSKA (reference sequence). CDR3 sequence reads: CSARQVTEQYF. DNA of the CDR3: TGCAGTGCTAGACAGGTAACCGAGCAGTACTTC.

The chain joins TRBV7-8 to TRBJ2-2; TRBD2 agrees at 9 bases. The CDR3 is made up of 14 amino acids. V lost 4 bases and J lost 13; bases outside the gene matches: 10. Germline V gene data show CDR1 as SGHVS and CDR2 as FQNEAQ. The CDR3 nucleotides read TGTGCCAGCAGCTCCCCGGCGGGACTAGCTACGCTGTTTTTT. Its translation is CASSSPAGLATLFF.

The rearrangement links TRBV27 to TRBJ2-5; 8 nucleotides match TRBD2. V lost 5 bases to trimming and J lost 7 bases; unmatched junction nucleotides: 15. This CDR3 is built from 16 residues. From germline, CDR1 is MNHEY and CDR2 SMNVEV (reference sequence). The CDR3 loop is CASSLTIGLAVGTQYF. The CDR3 DNA sequence: TGTGCCAGCAGTCTGACAATTGGACTAGCAGTCGGGACCCAGTACTTC.

J is TRBJ2-7 and V is TRBV9, with 8 positions matching TRBD2. The germline gives CDR1 SGDLS, CDR2 YYNGEE. J gave up 0 bases and V 4 bases, and 9 bases lay outside the gene matches. This CDR3 spans 16 amino acids. CDR3 amino acids: CASSPRGGASSYEQYF. The CDR3 DNA reads TGTGCCAGCAGCCCCCGGGGGGGCGCCAGCTCCTACGAGCAGTACTTC. The whole variable domain, filled in from reference TRBV9 and TRBJ2-7, reads DSGVTQTPKHLITATGQRVTLRCSPRSGDLSVYWYQQSLDQGLQFLIQYYNGEERAKGNILERFSAQQFPDLHSELNLSSLELGDSALYFCASSPRGGASSYEQYFGPGTRLTVT.

This rearrangement joins TRBV2 to TRBJ1-5; no definite D call. V was trimmed by 7 bases and J by 11 bases, leaving 18 bases between them. From germline, CDR1 is SNHLY and CDR2 FYNNEI. This CDR3 has 13 amino acids. The CDR3 DNA sequence: TGTGCCAGCAAGGGCAGCCGAACTATAGCCCAGCATTTT. This gives the protein CASKGSRTIAQHF.

The CDR3 DNA follows: TGTGCCAGCAGTATTACCATGAGCTATGGCTACACCTTC. Translated: CASSITMSYGYTF. J is TRBJ1-2 and V is TRBV28; no definite D call. Germline V gene sequence: CDR1 MDHEN, CDR2 SYDVKM. V lost 5 bases and J 4 bases, leaving 11 bases between the germline ends. The CDR3 is 13 residues long.

The V call is TRBV5-4, the J call TRBJ2-1, with unresolved D. Germline V CDR1 and CDR2: SGHNT, YYREEE (reference sequence). This CDR3 is built from 14 residues. Trimming left V 0 bases short and J 4 bases short, with 8 bases between. CDR3 protein: CASSLVASYNEQFF. The CDR3 DNA reads as TGTGCCAGCAGCTTGGTGGCTAGTTACAATGAGCAGTTCTTC.

The V gene is TRBV27, the J gene TRBJ1-2; perhaps TRBD1 as D (5 bases). CDR3 length equals 16 residues. The V gene's germline CDR1 is MNHEY and CDR2 SMNVEV (reference sequence). V was cut by 6 bases and J by 1 base, with 18 bases left in between. The CDR3 coding sequence is TGTGCCAGCAGAGTAAAGAGGGGAACTTATAACTATGGCTACACCTTC. Translated: CASRVKRGTYNYGYTF.

The gene calls are TRBV6-5 and TRBJ2-1, with D possibly matching TRBD2 (6 bases). The CDR3 has 14 residues. The ends were cut back, 0 bases at V and 9 bases at J, with 12 bases in the middle. Germline V lookup: CDR1 MNHEY, CDR2 SVGAGI. CDR3 in amino acids: CASSYSRLVFEQFF. DNA of the CDR3: TGTGCCAGCAGTTACTCGAGACTAGTTTTTGAGCAGTTCTTC.

The V gene is TRBV6-5, the J gene TRBJ2-2, with D perhaps being TRBD1 or TRBD2 (5 bases each). V lost 0 bases and J lost 8, with 16 bases in between. The CDR3 consists of 16 residues. Germline values: CDR1 MNHEY, CDR2 SVGAGI. DNA of the CDR3: TGTGCCAGCAGTTACTCGGGGACGCCCGAGGGAGGGGAGCTGTTTTTT. Amino acid sequence: CASSYSGTPEGGELFF.

The gene calls are TRBV19 and TRBJ2-7; 8 positions agree with TRBD2. CDR3 length: 12 amino acids. V gave up 9 bases and J gave up 3 bases; unmatched junction bases: 4. Germline CDR1 reads LNHDA; CDR2 reads SQIVND (reference sequence). Written as DNA, the CDR3 is TGTGCCAGCCGGGGGGGCAACTACGAGCAGTACTTC. Protein sequence: CASRGGNYEQYF.

A remark on this clone: Other DNA variants within this sample encode the same CDR3. V gene TRBV11-2 combines with J gene TRBJ2-7; unclear D gene. V gave up 2 bases and J gave up 4 bases, with 3 bases separating them. CDR3 length: 11 amino acids. Germline V CDR1 and CDR2: SGHAT, FQNNGV. The CDR3 nucleotides read TGTGCCAGCAGCTTAACATACGAGCAGTACTTC. As protein: CASSLTYEQYF.

The rearrangement links TRBV6-5 to TRBJ1-1; no clear D. CDR1 and CDR2 from the germline V gene are MNHEY and SVGAGI. Trimming stripped 5 bases from V and 5 bases from J, with 18 bases between. The CDR3 is 15 residues long. Written as DNA, the CDR3 is TGTGCCAGCAGTCGCGCGGGAGTCGCAATTACTGAAGCTTTCTTT. The encoded protein is CASSRAGVAITEAFF.

The gene calls are TRBV2 and TRBJ1-4; TRBD1 might be the D (6 bases). This CDR3 is 14 amino acids long. The V and J ends lost 6 bases and 7 bases respectively, with 15 bases between them. CDR1 is SNHLY and CDR2 is FYNNEI in the germline V gene. Here the CDR3 DNA reads TGTGCCAGCAGGCGGACAGCGCAGGTTGAAAAACTGTTTTTT. Its translation: CASRRTAQVEKLFF.

This rearrangement joins TRBV15 to TRBJ2-1; D is unclear. Germline V CDR1 and CDR2: LNHNV, YYDKDF (reference sequence). Trimming removed 0 bases at V and 11 bases at J, with 2 bases between. The CDR3 is made up of 10 amino acids. The CDR3 loop reads CATSRDQQFF. The DNA of the CDR3 is TGTGCCACCAGCAGAGATCAGCAGTTCTTC.

The CDR3 region has the DNA TGTGCCAGCAGTCCGCATTCAGGACAGATTGGCTACACCTTC. This sequence encodes CASSPHSGQIGYTF. This rearrangement joins TRBV28 to TRBJ1-2; D may be TRBD1 (6 bases). Germline V gene sequence: CDR1 MDHEN, CDR2 SYDVKM. The V end was cut by 5 bases, the J end by 7 bases, with 17 bases between. CDR3 length: 14 amino acids.

This rearrangement joins TRBV5-6 to TRBJ1-5, with D possibly being TRBD1 (5 bases). Trimming took 4 bases from V and 4 from J, leaving 9 bases between them. Per germline, CDR1 SGHDT and CDR2 YYEEEE. The CDR3 extends over 13 amino acids. CDR3 sequence: CASSPGNNQPQHF. The CDR3 region has the DNA TGTGCCAGCAGCCCAGGGAATAATCAGCCCCAGCATTTT.

V gene TRBV11-2 combines with J gene TRBJ2-3; D is ambiguous. Germline V lookup: CDR1 SGHAT, CDR2 FQNNGV. The CDR3 is 15 residues long. V gave up 5 bases and J gave up 2 bases, with 14 bases separating them. As DNA, the CDR3 is TGTGCCAGCAGCCCCCTGGACCTTCACACAGATACGCAGTATTTT. It yields the protein CASSPLDLHTDTQYF.

The CDR3 protein is CASSVAEGPNEQFF. CDR3 DNA: TGTGCCAGCAGCGTAGCTGAGGGACCCAATGAGCAGTTCTTC. The V call is TRBV9, the J call TRBJ2-1; possibly TRBD1 or TRBD2 for D (5 bases each). Germline V gene sequence: CDR1 SGDLS, CDR2 YYNGEE. The V end was cut by 0 bases, the J end by 6 bases, with 10 bases between. This CDR3 comprises 14 residues.

V is TRBV7-2 and J is TRBJ1-2, with D possibly matching TRBD1 (6 bases). The CDR3 is made up of 14 amino acids. Germline V gene sequence: CDR1 SGHTA, CDR2 FQGNSA. The V gene lost 4 bases and the J gene lost 4 bases, with 13 bases spanning the gap. This CDR3 reads CASSYRVTGYGYTF. The CDR3 DNA is TGTGCCAGCAGCTACAGGGTGACAGGCTATGGCTACACCTTC.